This is a list of T cell receptor beta chains from one sample in a study of blood T cell repertoires in COVID-19. Produced via immunoSEQ multiplex PCR; TCRdb's table is partial and in-frame only. The sample consists of approximately 210,000 clones, about 85% of them appearing once. Sequenced: peripheral blood. The receptors derive from a man in his forties with acute or convalescent COVID-19. CDR3s leave out the opening cysteine and the closing phenylalanine or tryptophan. Each record gives: D gene, J gene, V gene, CDR3 protein. D genes are given only for firm matches.

>NA|TRBJ1-1|TRBV27
ASSLPGGSTEAF
>NA|TRBJ2-2|TRBV27
ASSLQGPPNTGELF
>TRBD1|TRBJ2-7|TRBV7-9
ASSLGNRGPYEQY
>NA|TRBJ1-5|TRBV6-5
ASRFGSNQPQH
>NA|TRBJ2-5|TRBV11-3
ASSSQGLQTQY
>TRBD1|TRBJ2-1|TRBV28
ASSPTGGYNEQF
>NA|TRBJ2-5|TRBV2
ASSESETQY
>TRBD1|TRBJ2-6|TRBV4-2
ASSQGVPGQGTHSGANVLT
>NA|TRBJ1-5|TRBV5-3
ARSPSGVRRVSGNQPQH
>NA|TRBJ2-2|TRBV4-3
ASSIRTINTGELF
>TRBD2|TRBJ2-7|TRBV27
ASRVQAGVSEQY
>NA|TRBJ2-1|TRBV7-6
ASSPPNEEAEQF
>NA|TRBJ2-7|TRBV7-9
ASRGASYEQY
>NA|TRBJ2-7|TRBV3-1/TRBV3-2
ASSPQPGAYYEQY
>NA|TRBJ1-2|TRBV24-1
ATSAGPETGGYT
>TRBD1|TRBJ1-5|TRBV28
ASSPETGVSNQPQH
>TRBD2|TRBJ2-5|TRBV4-2
ASSRLAGGPGQETQY
>TRBD2|TRBJ2-3|TRBV7-9
ASSRTSGETDTQY
>NA|TRBJ2-7|TRBV19
ASSMVGNEQY
>TRBD1|TRBJ1-1|TRBV5-1
ASSSPGTGNTEAF